Following are 14 T cell receptor beta chains from one sample sequenced in a study of technical replicates of blood from a few donors. The method was immunoSEQ multiplex PCR; TCRdb's version includes in-frame clones alone and lacks a portion of them. The top ten clones hold about 5% of a sample with roughly 76,000 clones, 65% to 90% of them seen once. Sequencing input: PBMCs. These TCRs come from a human donor in good health. Some clones in this sample may be carry-over from other donors' samples.

V is TRBV4-3 and J is TRBJ2-1, with TRBD2 matching over 8 bases. The V and J ends lost 0 bases and 9 bases, in that order; junction bases with no gene match: 13. CDR1 is LGHNA, CDR2 YSLEER, per germline. The CDR3 has 17 amino acids. CDR3 loop: CASSQDPLAGGGLEQFF. The CDR3 DNA reads as TGCGCCAGCAGCCAAGACCCTTTGGCGGGGGGCGGGCTTGAGCAGTTCTTC.

This clone was picked up one time. This rearrangement joins TRBV7-2 to TRBJ2-1, with 12 bases identical to TRBD2. CDR1 is SGHTA, CDR2 FQGNSA, per germline. V lost 1 base, J lost 4 bases, and 2 bases stayed unmatched. The CDR3 length is 16 residues. The CDR3 is CASSLGGLAGYNEQFF. The CDR3 region has the DNA TGTGCCAGCAGCTTAGGAGGACTAGCGGGGTACAATGAGCAGTTCTTC.

This chain joins TRBV7-3 and TRBJ2-6, with D unresolved. CDR3 length: 15 residues. Trimming cost V 2 bases and J 6 bases, with 11 bases left between them. Germline V CDR1 and CDR2: SGHTA, FQGTGA. Here the CDR3 reads CASSLGLLAANVLTF. As DNA, the CDR3 is TGTGCCAGCAGCTTAGGCCTCCTTGCGGCCAACGTCCTGACTTTC. Looking up the rest from reference TRBV7-3 and TRBJ2-6 gives the full variable domain: GAGVSQTPSNKVTEKGKYVELRCDPISGHTALYWYRQSLGQGPEFLIYFQGTGAADDSGLPNDRFFAVRPEGSVSTLKIQRTERGDSAVYLCASSLGLLAANVLTFGAGSRLTVL.

This clone was seen a handful of times. The chain links TRBV7-9 to TRBJ1-3, with TRBD1 matching over 7 bases. Germline V lookup: CDR1 SEHNR, CDR2 FQNEAQ (reference sequence). The CDR3 is made up of 17 amino acids. J lost 0 bases, V lost 4 bases, and 9 bases had no gene match. CDR3 bases: TGTGCCAGCAGCTCATTCCCCGGGACAGTCTCTGGAAACACCATATATTTT. Encoded protein: CASSSFPGTVSGNTIYF.

V and J are TRBV18 and TRBJ2-5; 8 bases agree with TRBD2. The CDR3 runs to 16 residues. The V and J ends lost 2 bases and 6 bases, in that order; junction bases with no gene match: 11. In germline, CDR1 is KGHSH, CDR2 LQKENI. The DNA of the CDR3 is TGTGCCAGCTCACCAAGTTTGGCGGGAGGTCGGAAGACCCAGTACTTC. Amino acid sequence: CASSPSLAGGRKTQYF.

This sequence joins TRBV27 and TRBJ1-2, with unresolved D. The CDR3 is 14 residues long. CDR1 is MNHEY and CDR2 is SMNVEV in the germline V gene (reference sequence). The V end lost 0 bases, the J end lost 8 bases, and 13 bases lay between the germline ends. The CDR3 region is CASSLSPGVNGYTF. The CDR3 nucleotides read TGTGCCAGCAGTTTATCGCCCGGGGTAAACGGCTACACCTTC.

The CDR3: CSSARLTSTDTQYF. In nucleotides, the CDR3 is TGCAGCTCTGCCCGACTCACTAGCACAGATACGCAGTATTTT. V and J are TRBV29-1 and TRBJ2-3; D call uncertain. The CDR3 sequence is 14 residues long. Trimming cost V 8 bases and J 0 bases, with 15 bases left between them. Germline V lookup: CDR1 SQVTM, CDR2 ANQGSEA.

The V gene is TRBV9, the J gene TRBJ2-1, with D tentatively TRBD2 (6 bases). CDR3 length: 16 amino acids. The germline V and J ends were trimmed by 3 bases and 0 bases, with 13 bases remaining between them. From germline, CDR1 is SGDLS and CDR2 YYNGEE. The CDR3 loop reads CASSARPGSSYNEQFF. The DNA for the CDR3 is TGTGCCAGCAGCGCCCGACCCGGGAGCTCCTACAATGAGCAGTTCTTC.

The CDR3 region has the DNA TGTGCCAGCAGTGTGGCTAGCGCTAGCGGGGAGCTGTTTTTT. Translating it yields CASSVASASGELFF. This chain joins TRBV2 and TRBJ2-2; D might be TRBD2 (6 bases). The CDR3 is 14 amino acids. V shed 4 bases and J shed 7 bases, with 13 bases lying between them. The germline V gene has CDR1 SNHLY and CDR2 FYNNEI.

This clone showed up just once. This chain joins TRBV6-1 and TRBJ2-7; TRBD1 matches at 11 bases. Germline V gene sequence: CDR1 MNHNS, CDR2 SASEGT. The CDR3 consists of 14 residues. This CDR3 is CASSLDRDRGYVEV. The CDR3 DNA is TGTGCCAGCAGTTTAGACCGGGACAGGGGGTACGTGGAGGTC.

The chain joins TRBV9 to TRBJ1-4, with TRBD1 matching 7 bases. V was pared by 4 bases and J by 4 bases, with 10 bases of the junction left unmatched. This CDR3 is built from 16 residues. Germline V gives CDR1 SGDLS, CDR2 YYNGEE. The chain's CDR3 is CASSLGGGQVNEKLFF. CDR3 DNA sequence: TGTGCCAGCAGCCTGGGGGGAGGACAGGTTAATGAAAAACTGTTTTTT. The variable domain in full, with the rest retrieved from reference TRBV9 and TRBJ1-4, is DSGVTQTPKHLITATGQRVTLRCSPRSGDLSVYWYQQSLDQGLQFLIQYYNGEERAKGNILERFSAQQFPDLHSELNLSSLELGDSALYFCASSLGGGQVNEKLFFGSGTQLSVL.

The J gene is TRBJ1-3, the V gene TRBV7-2; D ambiguous. CDR3 length: 14 residues. Germline-derived CDR1 and CDR2 are SGHTA and FQGNSA. Trimming took off 5 bases at V and 6 bases at J, with 14 bases between the two ends. In nucleotides, the CDR3 is TGTGCCAGCAGCCCTAGCAGAGTAGAAAACACCATATATTTT. As protein: CASSPSRVENTIYF.

This chain connects TRBV10-1 to TRBJ2-7; 9 bases align to TRBD2. The V gene's germline CDR1 is WNHNN and CDR2 SYGVQD (reference sequence). This CDR3 region has 14 residues. V shed 10 bases, J shed 5 bases, and the junction held 12 bases outside the gene matches. For the CDR3, the DNA is TGCGCCACCCGCAGGGGACTAGCAGGGCACGAGCAGTACTTC. It codes for CATRRGLAGHEQYF.

The chain is built from TRBV7-2 and TRBJ1-2; 7 nucleotides line up with TRBD1. The CDR3 length is 14 residues. J gave up 6 bases and V 5 bases, and 9 bases lay outside the gene matches. Germline CDR1 is SGHTA and CDR2 is FQGNSA. The CDR3 spells CASSQGDRVDGYTF. The DNA for the CDR3 is TGTGCCAGCAGCCAAGGCGACAGGGTGGATGGCTACACCTTC.